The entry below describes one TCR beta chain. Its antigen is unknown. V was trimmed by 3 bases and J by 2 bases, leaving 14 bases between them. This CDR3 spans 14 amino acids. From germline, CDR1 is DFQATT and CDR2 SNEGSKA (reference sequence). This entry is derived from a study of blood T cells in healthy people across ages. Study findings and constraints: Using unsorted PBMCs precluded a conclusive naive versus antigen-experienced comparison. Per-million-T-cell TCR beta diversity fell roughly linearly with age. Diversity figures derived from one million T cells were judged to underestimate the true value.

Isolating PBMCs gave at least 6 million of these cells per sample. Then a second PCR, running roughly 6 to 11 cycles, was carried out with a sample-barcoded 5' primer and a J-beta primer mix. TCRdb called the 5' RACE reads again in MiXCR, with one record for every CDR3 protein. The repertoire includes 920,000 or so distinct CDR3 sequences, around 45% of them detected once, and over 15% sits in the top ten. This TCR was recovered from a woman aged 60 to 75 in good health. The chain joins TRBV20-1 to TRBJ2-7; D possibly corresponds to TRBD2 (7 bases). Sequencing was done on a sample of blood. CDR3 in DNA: TGCAGTGCTAGCGGGGGGCAGGAGACCTACGAGCAGTACTTC. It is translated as CSASGGQETYEQYF.